The present T cell receptor beta chain was sequenced within a study of T cell responses to AZD1222 COVID-19 vaccine. Clones were sequenced by immunoSEQ multiplex PCR, and TCRdb holds only the in-frame ones, with some missing. The sample records under 150,000 clones, 85% to 95% being singletons. V was pared by 3 bases and J by 4 bases, with 15 bases between. The CDR3 is 15 residues long. Germline-derived CDR1 and CDR2 are KGHSH and LQKENI. The sequence was collected from an adult in good health. Source: peripheral blood, taken on day 0 of AZD1222 vaccination. The V gene is TRBV18, the J gene TRBJ1-2; tentatively, D is TRBD1 (5 bases). CDR3 nucleotides: TGTGCCAGCTCACCGGGGCTACAGGAACTCTATGGCTACACCTTC. Translated: CASSPGLQELYGYTF.